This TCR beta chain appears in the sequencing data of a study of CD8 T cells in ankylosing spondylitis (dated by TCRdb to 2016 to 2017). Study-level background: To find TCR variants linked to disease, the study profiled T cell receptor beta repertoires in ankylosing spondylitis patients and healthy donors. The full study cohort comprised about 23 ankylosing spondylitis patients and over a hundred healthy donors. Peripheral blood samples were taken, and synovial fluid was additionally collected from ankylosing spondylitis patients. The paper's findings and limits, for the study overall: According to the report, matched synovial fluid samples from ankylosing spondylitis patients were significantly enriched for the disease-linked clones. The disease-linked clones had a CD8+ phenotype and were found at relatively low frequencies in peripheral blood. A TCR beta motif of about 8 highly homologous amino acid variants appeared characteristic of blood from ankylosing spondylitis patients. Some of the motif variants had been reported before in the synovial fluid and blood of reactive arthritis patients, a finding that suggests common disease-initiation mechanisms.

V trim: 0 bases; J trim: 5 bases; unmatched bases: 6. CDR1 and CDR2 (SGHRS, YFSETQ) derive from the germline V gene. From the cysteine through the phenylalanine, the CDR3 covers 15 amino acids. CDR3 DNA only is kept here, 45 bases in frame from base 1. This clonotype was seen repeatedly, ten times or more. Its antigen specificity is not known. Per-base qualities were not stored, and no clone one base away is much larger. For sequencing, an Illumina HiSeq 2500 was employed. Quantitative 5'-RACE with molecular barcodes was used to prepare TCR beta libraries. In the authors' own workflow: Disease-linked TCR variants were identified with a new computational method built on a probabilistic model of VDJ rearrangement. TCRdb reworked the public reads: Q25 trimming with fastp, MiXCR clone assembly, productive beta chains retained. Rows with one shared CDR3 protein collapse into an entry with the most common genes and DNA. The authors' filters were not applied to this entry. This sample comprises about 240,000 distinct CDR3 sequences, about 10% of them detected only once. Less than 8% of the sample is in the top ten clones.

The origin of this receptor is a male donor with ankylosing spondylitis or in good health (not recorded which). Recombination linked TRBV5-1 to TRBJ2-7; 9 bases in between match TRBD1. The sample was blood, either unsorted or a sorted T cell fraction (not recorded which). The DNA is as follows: TGCGCCAGCAGCTTGGGGACAGGGGTTCTCAACGAGCAGTACTTC. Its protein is CASSLGTGVLNEQYF.